Listed below are T cell receptor beta chains from one sample, sequenced in a study of shared clonotypes between healthy human individuals. Libraries were prepared by immunoSEQ multiplex PCR; TCRdb keeps only in-frame clonotypes and omits some of them. The sample yields around 2,100,000 clones, just under 95% seen once. The sequencing sample was made of naive CD8+ T cells sorted from blood. The receptors come from a man between 18 and 35 years old in good health. Both conserved end residues are part of each CDR3. The D gene is left open where the match is weak. Clone size is shown for a subset of rows, as once, few, many or a class of expanded clone.

NA	TRBD2	TRBV5-1	TRBJ2-2	CASSFFASGGAAGELFF	TGCGCCAGCAGCTTCTTTGCTAGCGGGGGGGCCGCCGGGGAGCTGTTTTTT
NA	NA	TRBV2	TRBJ2-1	CASSDPTNSVPYNEQFF	TGTGCCAGCAGTGACCCAACCAATAGCGTCCCCTACAATGAGCAGTTCTTC
once	TRBD1	TRBV4-3	TRBJ2-7	CASSQAWTGAYEQYF	TGCGCCAGCAGCCAAGCTTGGACAGGGGCCTACGAGCAGTACTTC
NA	NA	TRBV5-6	TRBJ2-7	CARRRPALLSYEQYF	TGTGCCAGACGGAGGCCAGCGCTACTTTCCTACGAGCAGTACTTC
NA	NA	TRBV9	TRBJ2-7	CASSVDWGGRGDEQYF	TGTGCCAGCAGCGTAGATTGGGGGGGCCGTGGCGACGAGCAGTACTTC
NA	NA	TRBV27	TRBJ1-1	CASSPSWGGEAFF	TGTGCCAGCAGCCCCTCATGGGGAGGAGAAGCTTTCTTT
NA	TRBD1	TRBV6-5	TRBJ2-7	CASSPETGGSYEQYF	TGTGCCAGCAGTCCCGAAACAGGGGGCTCCTACGAGCAGTACTTC
NA	NA	TRBV27	TRBJ1-4	CASSFLSLQGNEKLFF	TGTGCCAGCAGTTTCCTGTCTTTACAGGGAAATGAAAAACTGTTTTTT
NA	NA	TRBV7-9	TRBJ2-1	CASSLAWGPTAHEQFF	TGTGCCAGCAGCTTAGCGTGGGGCCCTACAGCCCATGAGCAGTTCTTC
NA	NA	TRBV6-5	TRBJ2-7	CASSYSDSYEQYF	TGTGCCAGCAGTTACTCGGATAGCTACGAGCAGTACTTC
NA	NA	TRBV6-1	TRBJ2-7	CASSTLETDYEQYF	TGTGCCAGCAGTACCCTCGAGACAGATTACGAGCAGTACTTC
NA	TRBD2	TRBV5-6	TRBJ2-1	CASSGLAGGLIYNEQFF	TGTGCCAGCAGCGGGCTAGCGGGAGGTTTGATCTACAATGAGCAGTTCTTC
once	NA	TRBV4-1	TRBJ2-2	CASSQLVAVNTGELFF	TGCGCCAGCAGCCAATTAGTTGCAGTGAACACCGGGGAGCTGTTTTTT
NA	TRBD1	TRBV7-9	TRBJ2-3	CASSLWGQGTDTQYF	TGTGCCAGCAGCCTCTGGGGACAGGGAACAGATACGCAGTATTTT
NA	TRBD1	TRBV4-3	TRBJ2-7	CASSRDSTYEQYF	TGCGCCAGCAGCCGGGACAGTACCTACGAGCAGTACTTC
NA	NA	TRBV28	TRBJ1-1	CASSHRAWGTEAFF	TGTGCCAGCAGTCACAGGGCTTGGGGGACTGAAGCTTTCTTT
NA	TRBD2	TRBV7-6	TRBJ2-7	CASSLTSNYEQYF	TGTGCCAGCAGCTTGACTAGCAACTACGAGCAGTACTTC
NA	TRBD2	TRBV6-4	TRBJ2-2	CASSRLAGELAGELFF	TGTGCCTCCTCGCGACTAGCGGGGGAATTAGCCGGGGAGCTGTTTTTT
NA	NA	TRBV30	TRBJ1-6	CAWDGTAYNSPLHF	TGTGCCTGGGACGGGACGGCTTATAATTCACCCCTCCACTTT
once	TRBD1	TRBV27	TRBJ2-7	CASSNRGSVYEQYF	TGTGCCAGTTCGAACAGGGGGTCAGTCTACGAGCAGTACTTC
once	NA	TRBV10-2	TRBJ2-5	CASSRLVGGLETQYF	TGCGCCAGCAGTCGACTAGTCGGGGGGCTAGAGACCCAGTACTTC
NA	NA	TRBV4-3	TRBJ1-2	CASSQDLLTPPNYGYTF	TGCGCCAGCAGCCAAGATCTGTTGACACCACCTAACTATGGCTACACCTTC
NA	NA	TRBV6-1	TRBJ1-5	CASSPTGVGNQPQHF	TGTGCCAGCAGCCCCACGGGAGTAGGCAATCAGCCCCAGCATTTT
once	TRBD2	TRBV9	TRBJ2-5	CASSSGGAGSETQYF	TGTGCCAGCAGCTCCGGGGGGGCCGGTTCCGAGACCCAGTACTTC
NA	NA	TRBV9	TRBJ2-1	CASSVPINRTPSSYNEQFF	TGTGCCAGCAGCGTACCTATCAACCGGACACCAAGCTCCTACAATGAGCAGTTCTTC
NA	TRBD2	TRBV13	TRBJ2-5	CASSLGNSGGEETQYF	TGTGCCAGCAGCTTAGGGAATAGCGGGGGAGAAGAGACCCAGTACTTC
NA	NA	TRBV30	TRBJ2-5	CAWSGETQYF	TGTGCCTGGAGTGGGGAGACCCAGTACTTC
NA	TRBD1	TRBV9	TRBJ2-1	CASSVSGTGNNEQFF	TGTGCCAGCAGCGTTTCCGGGACAGGCAACAATGAGCAGTTCTTC
NA	TRBD1	TRBV19	TRBJ1-5	CASTEGGGRQPQHF	TGTGCCAGTACCGAAGGAGGGGGCCGGCAGCCCCAGCATTTT
NA	NA	TRBV29-1	TRBJ2-1	CSVEEWGGRYNEQFF	TGCAGCGTTGAAGAATGGGGAGGACGTTACAATGAGCAGTTCTTC
NA	TRBD2	TRBV4-1	TRBJ2-7	CASSQDTGTSSHEQYF	TGCGCCAGCAGCCAAGATACGGGGACTAGCTCCCACGAGCAGTACTTC
NA	NA	TRBV2	TRBJ2-7	CASSDIQESSYEQYF	TGTGCCAGCAGTGACATCCAGGAAAGCTCCTACGAGCAGTACTTC
NA	NA	TRBV27	TRBJ1-2	CASSPTKDYGYTF	TGTGCCAGCAGTCCAACAAAAGACTATGGCTACACCTTC
NA	TRBD1	TRBV12-5	TRBJ1-2	CASGETGGVNGYTF	TGTGCTAGTGGAGAAACAGGGGGCGTGAATGGCTACACCTTC
NA	NA	TRBV7-9	TRBJ1-5	CASSLGQGLYQPQHF	TGTGCCAGCAGCCTCGGGCAGGGGCTCTATCAGCCCCAGCATTTT
NA	NA	TRBV6-1	TRBJ2-1	CASSDWRGENEQFF	TGTGCCAGCAGTGACTGGAGGGGGGAGAATGAGCAGTTCTTC
NA	NA	TRBV19	TRBJ2-2	CASSIRGLPGELFF	TGTGCCAGTAGTATTAGGGGTTTGCCCGGGGAGCTGTTTTTT
NA	TRBD1	TRBV4-3	TRBJ2-1	CASSQDRGTASYNEQFF	TGCGCCAGCAGCCAAGACAGAGGGACAGCTTCCTACAATGAGCAGTTCTTC
NA	TRBD1	TRBV7-9	TRBJ2-1	CAIQGEPAYNEQFF	TGTGCCATCCAGGGGGAGCCGGCCTACAATGAGCAGTTCTTC
NA	NA	TRBV7-2	TRBJ1-3	CASSLLGGAPVGGTIYF	TGTGCCAGCAGCTTATTAGGGGGGGCTCCCGTCGGAGGCACCATATATTTT
NA	NA	TRBV5-6	TRBJ1-2	CASSPTMDYGYTF	TGTGCCAGCAGCCCGACAATGGACTATGGCTACACCTTC
NA	NA	TRBV29-1	TRBJ2-7	CSVEGATSYEQYF	TGCAGCGTTGAAGGGGCAACCTCCTACGAGCAGTACTTC
NA	NA	TRBV7-9	TRBJ2-7	CASSSGISYEQYF	TGTGCCAGCAGCTCGGGAATCTCCTACGAGCAGTACTTC
NA	NA	TRBV4-2	TRBJ1-5	CASSQAQDVEPQHF	TGTGCCAGCAGCCAAGCCCAGGACGTAGAGCCCCAGCATTTT
NA	NA	TRBV10-2	TRBJ2-1	CASIGGYGEQFF	TGCGCCAGCATCGGAGGGTATGGCGAGCAGTTCTTC
NA	NA	TRBV6-5	TRBJ2-7	CASSYGGSYEQYF	TGTGCCAGCAGTTACGGGGGCTCCTACGAGCAGTACTTC
NA	NA	TRBV19	TRBJ2-1	CASSIGAKRFF	TGTGCCAGTAGTATAGGGGCCAAAAGATTCTTC
NA	NA	TRBV10-2	TRBJ2-7	CASSDPSEQYF	TGCGCCAGCAGTGACCCCTCCGAGCAGTACTTC
NA	TRBD2	TRBV6-5	TRBJ2-1	CASSLAETSYNEQFF	TGTGCCAGCAGCCTAGCGGAGACTTCCTACAATGAGCAGTTCTTC
once	NA	TRBV9	TRBJ2-7	CASNIGGPSYEQYF	TGTGCCAGTAATATCGGGGGACCCTCCTACGAGCAGTACTTC
NA	TRBD1	TRBV28	TRBJ1-6	CASSPTGELNSPLHF	TGTGCCAGCAGCCCGACAGGGGAACTAAATTCACCCCTCCACTTT
NA	TRBD2	TRBV9	TRBJ2-1	CASSVVASGGNEQFF	TGTGCCAGCAGCGTAGTGGCTAGCGGGGGAAATGAGCAGTTCTTC
NA	TRBD2	TRBV6-1	TRBJ2-7	CASSEEGTSGAYEQYF	TGTGCCAGCAGTGAAGAGGGGACTAGCGGGGCCTACGAGCAGTACTTC
NA	NA	TRBV9	TRBJ2-6	CASSEGGTGANVLTF	TGTGCCAGCAGCGAAGGGGGTACTGGGGCCAACGTCCTGACTTTC
NA	NA	TRBV9	TRBJ1-3	CASSGTGSSGNTIYF	TGTGCCAGCAGCGGAACAGGGAGCTCTGGAAACACCATATATTTT